The 10 T cell receptor beta chains presented below share a single source sample, sequenced in a study of CXCR3-negative and CXCR3-positive naive CD8 T cells. In preparing the TRB cDNA libraries, 5' RACE with UMI labels was used. TCRdb reprocessed the 5' RACE reads and keeps a single row for each CDR3 protein, giving no DNA. The sample shows 150,000 or so distinct CDR3 sequences, and approximately 0.46% sits with its ten largest clones. The sequencing sample was made of naive CXCR3- CD8+ T cells from blood. Described subset: CD45RO-CCR7+CD27+CD95- naive CD8+ T cells lacking CXCR3 (TNR3-). Every receptor here comes from a human donor in good health. Some clones in this sample may be carry-over from other donors' samples.

The rearrangement links TRBV19 to TRBJ2-1; with no DNA, the TCRdb D assignment of TRBD2 cannot be verified. This CDR3 contains 14 residues. The V gene's germline CDR1 is LNHDA and CDR2 SQIVND (reference sequence). CDR3 loop: CASSSPGLVNEQFF.

This chain connects TRBV7-8 to TRBJ1-5; without DNA, the TCRdb call of TRBD1 cannot be checked. This CDR3 is 16 amino acids long. Germline loops: CDR1 SGHVS, CDR2 FQNEAQ. The CDR3: CASSLAHRVSGQPQHF. Full variable domain (remainder filled in from reference TRBV7-8 and TRBJ1-5): GAGVSQSPRYKVAKRGQDVALRCDPISGHVSLFWYQQALGQGPEFLTYFQNEAQLDKSGLPSDRFFAERPEGSVSTLKIQRTQQEDSAVYLCASSLAHRVSGQPQHFGDGTRLSIL.

The chain employs TRBV6-2 or TRBV6-3 and TRBJ1-2; TCRdb proposes TRBD1, but this gene call is untestable without DNA. The CDR3 spans 13 residues. CDR1 is MNHEY, CDR2 SVGEGT, per germline. CDR3 residues: CASNRDSNYGYTF.

The chain joins TRBV7-9 to TRBJ2-7; as DNA is missing, the TRBD1 call by TCRdb cannot be tested. Germline CDR1 is SEHNR and CDR2 is FQNEAQ (reference sequence). The CDR3 totals 15 residues. The CDR3 here is CASSFAAGTGAEQYF.

This chain joins TRBV28 and TRBJ2-2; the TRBD1 assignment by TCRdb is unverifiable without DNA. Germline lookup yields CDR1 MDHEN and CDR2 SYDVKM. The CDR3 is 15 residues long. CDR3 amino acids: CASNIRQQNTGELFF.

The chain links TRBV6-2 or TRBV6-3 to TRBJ2-2. CDR1 is MNHEY and CDR2 is SVGEGT in the germline V gene. There are 12 residues in the CDR3. The CDR3 loop reads CASSAFPGELFF.

The chain recombines TRBV7-6 with TRBJ2-2; TCRdb picks TRBD1, but there is no DNA to check that call. The CDR3 has 16 residues. Germline V lookup: CDR1 SGHVS, CDR2 FNYEAQ. This CDR3 is CASSFSQGYETGELFF. Full variable domain (remainder filled in from reference TRBV7-6 and TRBJ2-2): GAGVSQSPRYKVTKRGQDVALRCDPISGHVSLYWYRQALGQGPEFLTYFNYEAQQDKSGLPNDRFSAERPEGSISTLTIQRTEQRDSAMYRCASSFSQGYETGELFFGEGSRLTVL.

The chain couples TRBV28 to TRBJ2-7; TCRdb calls TRBD2, which cannot be checked without DNA. The CDR3 covers 18 residues. In germline, CDR1 is MDHEN, CDR2 SYDVKM. The CDR3 protein is CASGDPGLAGVFSYEQYF.

The rearrangement joins TRBV6-2 or TRBV6-3 to TRBJ2-2; TCRdb's D call, TRBD2, is unchecked because there is no DNA. The CDR3 is made up of 19 amino acids. Per the germline V gene, CDR1 is MNHEY and CDR2 is SVGEGT. The CDR3 reads CASSYSPLGRVSYPGELFF.

This chain joins TRBV6-5 and TRBJ1-5; checking the TCRdb D call of TRBD1 is not possible without DNA. The germline gives CDR1 MNHEY, CDR2 SVGAGI. The CDR3 sequence is 15 residues long. CDR3 protein: CASSPGVYSNQPQHF.